This passage covers 28 T cell receptor beta chains from one sample sequenced in a study of spatial heterogeneity in lung cancer. This sample's time point: blood at routine non-recurrence follow-up after resection. The sequenced material consisted of unsorted whole RNA from tumor, nontumor lung or frozen PBMC. From the 5' RACE reads, TCRdb called clonotypes with MiXCR, one entry per CDR3 protein. The sample has fewer than 30,000 distinct CDR3 sequences; 6% are singletons. The sequencing here drew on PBMCs, taken at follow-up. The receptor source for this set is a male donor with early-stage non-small cell lung cancer.

This chain connects TRBV27 to TRBJ1-1, with TRBD1 identical over 9 bases. The J segment lost 11 bases and the V segment lost 6 bases, leaving 25 bases of the junction unmatched. Germline assignment: CDR1 MNHEY and CDR2 SMNVEV (reference sequence). The CDR3 runs to 18 residues. The CDR3: CASSLRSSRDRDSVLAFF. Here the CDR3 DNA reads TGTGCCAGCAGCTTGAGGTCGTCGAGGGACAGGGATTCTGTGCTTGCTTTCTTT.

Many counts were recorded for this clonotype. The chain links TRBV4-3 to TRBJ2-1; 9 nucleotides line up with TRBD2. Germline-derived CDR1 and CDR2 are LGHNA and YSLEER. The V segment lost 4 bases and the J segment 4 bases; nucleotides outside the gene matches: 14. The CDR3 totals 18 residues. The CDR3 reads CASSLFGPLAGVYNEQFF. Here the CDR3 DNA reads TGCGCCAGCAGCCTCTTTGGCCCACTAGCGGGCGTTTACAATGAGCAGTTCTTC.

The chain uses TRBV18 and TRBJ1-2; D is possibly TRBD1 (6 bases). The CDR3 has 13 amino acids. Germline lookup yields CDR1 KGHSH and CDR2 LQKENI. Between the trimmed V and J ends, which lost 3 bases and 6 bases, there was a span of 11 bases. In nucleotides, the CDR3 is TGTGCCAGCTCACCGCGGGACAATGATGGCTACACCTTC. This gives the protein CASSPRDNDGYTF.

This clonotype has ten or more counts. This chain links TRBV29-1 with TRBJ2-1; D gene uncertain. V lost 3 bases to trimming and J lost 3 bases, with 3 bases between them. The germline CDR1 and CDR2 sequences are SQVTM and ANQGSEA. The CDR3 runs 11 residues. In DNA form, the CDR3 reads TGCAGCGTTGACTACTACAATGAGCAGTTCTTC. Its translation: CSVDYYNEQFF.

This clonotype has a count of ten or more. The chain has TRBV7-3 and TRBJ2-1, with 7 positions matching TRBD2. CDR1 is SGHTA and CDR2 is FQGTGA in the germline V gene. The CDR3 loop spans 15 amino acids. Trimming cost V 5 bases and J 7 bases; bases outside gene matches: 11. This chain's CDR3 is CASSLHPTSRNEQFF. CDR3 coding DNA: TGTGCCAGCAGCCTGCACCCGACTAGCAGGAATGAGCAGTTCTTC.

In this sample, this clonotype turned up many times. The V gene is TRBV7-2, the J gene TRBJ2-5; 8 bases map to TRBD2. With V trimmed by 7 bases and J by 2 bases, 3 bases remained unmatched. CDR3 size: 13 residues. Germline values: CDR1 SGHTA, CDR2 FQGNSA. CDR3 nucleotide sequence: TGTGCCAGCAAGCGCGGGGGGCAAGAGACCCAGTACTTC. It codes for CASKRGGQETQYF. Full variable domain (rest looked up from reference TRBV7-2 and TRBJ2-5): GAGVSQSPSNKVTEKGKDVELRCDPISGHTALYWYRQSLGQGLEFLIYFQGNSAPDKSGLPSDRFSAERTGGSVSTLTIQRTQQEDSAVYLCASKRGGQETQYFGPGTRLLVL.

V is TRBV30 and J is TRBJ1-3; D call uncertain. Germline-derived CDR1 and CDR2 are GTSNPN and SVGIG (reference sequence). V was cut by 4 bases and J by 1 base, with 5 bases left in between. This CDR3 is built from 12 residues. CDR3: CAWTASGNTIYF. The CDR3 nucleotides read TGTGCCTGGACAGCTTCTGGAAACACCATATATTTT.

This clonotype was picked up many times. J is TRBJ2-2 and V is TRBV20-1, with TRBD2 identical over 9 bases. This CDR3 contains 15 residues. CDR1 and CDR2 from the germline V gene are DFQATT and SNEGSKA (reference sequence). V dropped 0 bases and J dropped 4; count of bases not matched to a gene: 3. The CDR3 DNA reads TGCAGTGCTAGAGATCCTAGCGGGGCCACCGGGGAGCTGTTTTTT. This gives the protein CSARDPSGATGELFF.

This clonotype was seen only a few times. The J gene is TRBJ1-5, the V gene TRBV4-2; no definite D call. V dropped 2 bases and J dropped 3 bases, with 20 bases sitting between them. Germline CDR1 reads LGHNA; CDR2 reads YNFKEQ. The CDR3 is 18 residues long. The CDR3 spells CASSQTFGLSPFNQPQHF. The DNA for the CDR3 is TGTGCCAGCAGCCAAACTTTCGGGCTTTCCCCCTTCAATCAGCCCCAGCATTTT.

This rearrangement joins TRBV20-1 to TRBJ2-3, with D hard to call. Germline-derived CDR1 and CDR2 are DFQATT and SNEGSKA (reference sequence). Trimming cost V 5 bases and J 0 bases, with 9 bases left between them. The length of the CDR3 is 13 residues. The CDR3 DNA sequence: TGCAGTGCTGGTTATCTTAGCACAGATACGCAGTATTTT. It encodes CSAGYLSTDTQYF.

This clonotype occurred many times. The V and J genes are TRBV29-1 and TRBJ1-2; D unresolved. V was shortened by 1 base and J by 10 bases, with 16 bases between the two germline ends. The CDR3 loop spans 13 amino acids. The germline V gene encodes CDR1 SQVTM and CDR2 ANQGSEA. The CDR3 region is CSVEVQPRSYYTF. For the CDR3, the DNA is TGCAGCGTTGAAGTCCAACCCCGGAGCTACTACACCTTC.

There are many counts of this clonotype. The chain carries TRBV23-1 and TRBJ2-7; TRBD2 matches at 7 bases. TRBV23-1 belongs to the ORF category, with a function that is uncertain. This CDR3 has 18 residues. J gave up 0 bases and V 1 base, and 12 bases lay outside the gene matches. CDR3 in amino acids: CASSQLAGTTANSYEQYV. The CDR3 DNA is TGCGCCAGCAGTCAATTAGCGGGTACCACCGCGAACTCCTACGAGCAGTACGTC.

This clonotype showed up just a few times. This sequence joins TRBV7-2 and TRBJ2-7; weak D call: TRBD2 (6 bases). Germline-derived CDR1 and CDR2 are SGHTA and FQGNSA. V lost 3 bases and J lost 5, with 11 bases in between. This CDR3 comprises 13 residues. The CDR3 loop reads CASSFSREDEQYF. The CDR3 bases are TGTGCCAGCAGCTTTTCCAGGGAGGACGAGCAGTACTTC.

In its sample, this clonotype is medium-sized. This chain connects TRBV29-1 to TRBJ2-3; no firm D call. This CDR3 has 11 residues. CDR1 SQVTM and CDR2 ANQGSEA come from the germline V gene. V was pared by 7 bases and J by 8 bases, with 13 bases between. For the CDR3, the DNA is TGCAGCGCCCGGACCAGTCGTACGCAGTATTTT. This gives the protein CSARTSRTQYF.

The chain uses TRBV7-2 and TRBJ2-1; D not resolved. Trimming shortened V by 3 bases and J by 2 bases, and 5 bases separated the two germline ends. This CDR3 comprises 13 residues. Germline assignment: CDR1 SGHTA and CDR2 FQGNSA. CDR3 coding DNA: TGTGCCAGCAGCTTGGTAACCTACAATGAGCAGTTCTTC. It codes for CASSLVTYNEQFF.

This clonotype was found many times. V usage is TRBV3-1 and J usage is TRBJ1-1; D is undetermined. Germline values: CDR1 LGHDT, CDR2 YNNKEL (reference sequence). The CDR3 length is 14 residues. The V end lost 1 base, the J end lost 0 bases, and 6 bases lay between the germline ends. In DNA form, the CDR3 reads TGTGCCAGCAGCCAAGGGGAGTTGAACACTGAAGCTTTCTTT. Its protein is CASSQGELNTEAFF.

The table lists this clonotype with many counts. This chain connects TRBV30 to TRBJ1-5; a possible D gene is TRBD1 (6 bases). V dropped 0 bases and J dropped 3 bases, with 9 bases sitting between them. The CDR3 totals 14 residues. Germline-derived CDR1 and CDR2 are GTSNPN and SVGIG (reference sequence). DNA for the CDR3: TGTGCCTGGAGTGTCGACAGGAACAATCAGCCCCAGCATTTT. As protein: CAWSVDRNNQPQHF.

This clonotype was observed at least ten times. The chain employs TRBV6-2 or TRBV6-3 and TRBJ1-1; D is possibly TRBD1 (5 bases). This CDR3 spans 14 amino acids. Germline CDR1 MNHEY, CDR2 SVGEGT. V lost 2 bases to trimming and J lost 11 bases, with 18 bases between them. The CDR3 region has the DNA TGTGCCAGCAGTTACCTCGCGGGGGGATCGGATGCTTTCTTT. Amino acids: CASSYLAGGSDAFF.

This clonotype was observed many times. The V gene is TRBV6-5, the J gene TRBJ2-3; TRBD1 matches at 8 bases. J was trimmed by 1 base and V by 6 bases; bases with no gene match: 3. This CDR3 is built from 14 residues. CDR1 is MNHEY and CDR2 is SVGAGI in the germline V gene. CDR3 DNA sequence: TGTGCCAGCAGCGACAGGGGCGGCACAGATACGCAGTATTTT. Translation: CASSDRGGTDTQYF.

This clonotype has a count of ten or more. The V call is TRBV3-1, the J call TRBJ2-2, with TRBD1 identical over 9 bases. Germline V gene data show CDR1 as LGHDT and CDR2 as YNNKEL (reference sequence). J was trimmed by 5 bases and V by 2 bases; bases with no gene match: 3. CDR3 length: 15 residues. The CDR3 reads CASSQYRGPTGELFF. The CDR3, as DNA: TGTGCCAGCAGCCAATACAGGGGGCCTACCGGGGAGCTGTTTTTT.

This clonotype was observed many times. Written as DNA, the CDR3 is TGTGCCAGCAGTCCCCCCTGGGACTCTACTGAAGCTTTCTTT. This encodes CASSPPWDSTEAFF. V and J are TRBV6-2 or TRBV6-3 and TRBJ1-1; D is perhaps TRBD1 (5 bases). V lost 5 bases and J 5 bases, leaving 15 bases between the germline ends. CDR1 and CDR2 (germline): MNHEY, SVGEGT. This CDR3 comprises 14 residues.

This clonotype was counted many times. In DNA, the CDR3 is TGTGCCAGCAGTTCGCAAAACAGGGTAGCCAAAAACATTCAGTACTTC. Its translation is CASSSQNRVAKNIQYF. The chain couples TRBV28 to TRBJ2-4; D possibly corresponds to TRBD1 (6 bases). CDR1 MDHEN and CDR2 SYDVKM come from the germline V gene. CDR3 length: 16 residues. V gave up 4 bases and J gave up 0 bases, with 13 bases separating them.

This clonotype appeared many times. The genes are TRBV6-5 and TRBJ2-3; D not certain. V was cut by 4 bases and J by 2 bases, with 7 bases left in between. Germline V gives CDR1 MNHEY, CDR2 SVGAGI. The CDR3 totals 13 residues. The CDR3 here is CASSSAITDTQYF. The CDR3 coding sequence is TGTGCCAGCAGTTCGGCAATCACAGATACGCAGTATTTT.

Worth noting for this clonotype: With a much larger clone just one base away, this may be a read error. The gene calls are TRBV29-1 and TRBJ2-3, with D possibly matching TRBD1 (6 bases). The CDR3 extends over 14 amino acids. Per the germline V gene, CDR1 is SQVTM and CDR2 is ANQGSEA. CDR3 loop: CSSLGAGAGDTQYF. The CDR3 region has the DNA TGCAGTTCTCTCGGGGCAGGGGCCGGAGATACGCAGTATTTT.

This clonotype has a handful of counts. V and J are TRBV12-5 and TRBJ2-1; D not resolved. The CDR3 runs to 14 residues. Germline-derived CDR1 and CDR2 are LGHNT and FRNRAP. V lost 0 bases to trimming and J lost 5 bases, with 8 bases between them. The CDR3, as DNA: TGTGCTAGTGGTTTGGTACCAGGCAACAATGAGCAGTTCTTC. Amino acids: CASGLVPGNNEQFF. Filled out from reference TRBV12-5 and TRBJ2-1, the complete variable domain reads DARVTQTPRHKVTEMGQEVTMRCQPILGHNTVFWYRQTMMQGLELLAYFRNRAPLDDSGMPKDRFSAEMPDATLATLKIQPSEPRDSAVYFCASGLVPGNNEQFFGPGTRLTVL.

This clonotype turned up a few times. V and J are TRBV12-3 or TRBV12-4 and TRBJ2-4, with D perhaps matching TRBD2 (6 bases). The CDR3 is 14 residues long. V was cut by 1 base and J by 7 bases, with 11 bases left in between. The CDR3 loop reads CASSLDGGSNIQYF. DNA for the CDR3: TGTGCCAGCAGTTTAGATGGGGGGAGCAACATTCAGTACTTC.

This clonotype was detected ten times or more. The genes are TRBV20-1 and TRBJ2-7; D unresolved. Trimming removed 0 bases at V and 0 bases at J, with 9 bases between. Per the germline V gene, CDR1 is DFQATT and CDR2 is SNEGSKA (reference sequence). There are 14 residues in the CDR3. The CDR3 protein is CSARDQQHSYEQYF. CDR3 sequence (DNA): TGCAGTGCTAGAGATCAACAGCACTCCTACGAGCAGTACTTC.

This clonotype was seen at least ten times. The chain is built from TRBV7-2 and TRBJ1-1; the D gene is possibly TRBD1 (6 bases). The CDR3 consists of 17 residues. Between the trimmed V and J ends, which lost 5 bases and 1 base, there was a span of 20 bases. Germline-derived CDR1 and CDR2 are SGHTA and FQGNSA. The CDR3 DNA reads TGTGCCAGCAGCCCCCAGGGTCAGGGGTATAAGAACACTGAAGCTTTCTTT. The encoded protein is CASSPQGQGYKNTEAFF.